This entry features one T cell receptor (beta chain) sequence. It lacks a known antigen. No qualities accompany the bases; no much larger clone lies one base away. CDR3 length: 13 amino acids, cysteine to phenylalanine. Of all the DNA, just the CDR3 is kept, 39 bases in frame from base 1. The V end loses 4 bases and the J end loses 0 bases, and a stretch of 9 bases separates them. The germline V gene supplies CDR1 SQVTM and CDR2 ANQGSEA. This specimen belongs to a study of CD8 T cells in Susac syndrome (dated by TCRdb to about 2019). Broadly, across the study: Repertoire sequencing was used to test whether CD8+ T cell activation and differentiation in Susac syndrome was antigen driven.

On the study overall, not on this receptor specifically: The study acknowledged that relatively few individuals were included in the TCR sequencing and HLA analysis.

RNA was extracted using the RNeasy kit, and about 0.45 to 1 microgram was reverse transcribed with random hexamers. TCR beta CDR3 regions were amplified with the immunoSEQ multiplex PCR assay covering 54 Vbeta and 13 Jbeta segments. Bias from PCR amplification was corrected by using a synthetic template baseline for primer optimization and for computational correction. On the authors' methods: Reads were assigned to V, D and J genes according to IMGT and analyzed in immunoSEQ Analyzer, with only productive sequences retained. Clonality was calculated as one minus the Shannon entropy normalized by log2 of the number of productive unique sequences. For each patient and control, public and private clones were evaluated within the 100 most prevalent clones. Clones were defined as Susac-specific if absent from the healthy and MS cohorts, from 900 to 1,300 published viral clones and from other ImmuneACCESS disease sequences. TCRdb handled the public reads itself, with Q25 trimming in fastp and clone calling in MiXCR, and kept productive beta chains. Each CDR3 protein appears once, grouped with its most common genes and DNA. Clone size and V and J calls follow TCRdb, not the original study. Across this sample there are around 140,000 distinct CDR3 sequences, with approximately 94% seen only once. The top ten clonotypes cover about 0.076% of the sample.

Peripheral blood CD8+ and CD4+ T cells from healthy donors, Susac syndrome patients and multiple sclerosis patients were profiled by high-throughput TCR beta sequencing. Healthy donors were age- and sex-matched controls. Bulk CD8+ and CD4+ T cells were purified by magnetic negative isolation, while CD8+ TEMRA cells were enriched using FACS. Blood was collected in EDTA tubes and processed within 24 hours, with PBMCs isolated through density gradient centrifugation. PBMCs intended for TCR sequencing were cryopreserved in liquid nitrogen and were subsequently thawed in a 37 degrees C water bath. The sorted or isolated CD4+, CD8+ and CD8+ TEMRA cells had a purity of 90% or higher.

Sequencing was carried out using CD4+ T cells from PBMCs. The receptor chain draws on TRBV29-1 and TRBJ1-1; no confident D gene assignment can be made. The sequence was obtained from a human donor in good health. The DNA sequence is given as TGCAGCGTTGGTCAGCGGGTGAACACTGAAGCTTTCTTT. It translates as CSVGQRVNTEAFF.